One sample yielded the 29 T cell receptor beta chains listed below, sequenced in a study of cytomegalovirus exposure and HLA in healthy donors. PCR was performed using 60 Vbeta and 13 Jbeta primers. Assay: immunoSEQ multiplex PCR; the TCRdb copy retains only in-frame clones and omits some. Of under 150,000 clones in the sample, 70% to 80% were seen once. The sample taken for sequencing was PBMCs. All receptors come from a woman between 40 and 55 years old in good health and CMV-seropositive.

V is TRBV7-2 and J is TRBJ1-2, with D possibly TRBD1 on 6 matching bases. The germline gives CDR1 SGHTA, CDR2 FQGNSA. This CDR3 has 13 amino acids. Trimming took 0 bases from V and 4 from J, leaving 6 bases between them. The CDR3 DNA sequence: TGTGCCAGCAGCTTAGCGACAGGCTATGGCTACACCTTC. Translation: CASSLATGYGYTF. Variable domain in full (rest from reference TRBV7-2 and TRBJ1-2): GAGVSQSPSNKVTEKGKDVELRCDPISGHTALYWYRQSLGQGLEFLIYFQGNSAPDKSGLPSDRFSAERTGGSVSTLTIQRTQQEDSAVYLCASSLATGYGYTFGSGTRLTVV.

The J gene is TRBJ1-2, the V gene TRBV2; the match to TRBD1 covers 7 bases. CDR3 length equals 12 residues. V lost 0 bases and J lost 11; bases outside the gene matches: 3. Germline V lookup: CDR1 SNHLY, CDR2 FYNNEI. The CDR3 loop reads CASSEATGAYTF. The CDR3 DNA follows: TGTGCCAGCAGTGAAGCCACAGGGGCTTACACCTTC.

The chain links TRBV7-9 to TRBJ2-1; the D gene is possibly TRBD2 (5 bases). Germline-derived CDR1 and CDR2 are SEHNR and FQNEAQ (reference sequence). The CDR3 extends over 16 amino acids. V lost 4 bases and J 4 bases, leaving 17 bases between the germline ends. The CDR3 DNA reads TGTGCCAGCAGCTCCTCTTCGGGGTTGGGATACAATGAGCAGTTCTTC. Its translation: CASSSSSGLGYNEQFF.

V usage is TRBV18 and J usage is TRBJ1-2, with D perhaps matching TRBD1 (6 bases). Germline V lookup: CDR1 KGHSH, CDR2 LQKENI. The CDR3 totals 13 residues. Trimming removed 4 bases from V and 8 bases from J, with 14 bases in between. Written as DNA, the CDR3 is TGTGCCAGCTCACTCGGCCAGGGGACCGGCTACACCTTC. Amino acid sequence: CASSLGQGTGYTF. The complete variable domain, with remaining parts taken from reference TRBV18 and TRBJ1-2, reads NAGVMQNPRHLVRRRGQEARLRCSPMKGHSHVYWYRQLPEEGLKFMVYLQKENIIDESGMPKERFSAEFPKEGPSILRIQQVVRGDSAAYFCASSLGQGTGYTFGSGTRLTVV.

The CDR3 DNA reads as TGTGCCAGCAGTCCAGCAGGGTTTGGCTACACCTTC. This gives the protein CASSPAGFGYTF. This chain links TRBV6-6 with TRBJ1-2; D may be TRBD1 (5 bases). This CDR3 contains 12 residues. Germline V gives CDR1 MNHNY, CDR2 SVGAGI (reference sequence). Trimming took off 5 bases at V and 7 bases at J, with 11 bases between the two ends.

The genes are TRBV13 and TRBJ1-1; maybe TRBD1 (6 bases). CDR3 length: 14 residues. Germline CDR1 reads PRHDT; CDR2 reads FYEKMQ (reference sequence). Trimming shortened V by 2 bases and J by 6 bases, and 13 bases separated the two germline ends. CDR3 amino acids: CASSLRRGGSEAFF. The CDR3 nucleotides are TGTGCCAGCAGCTTACGCAGGGGTGGGTCTGAAGCTTTCTTT.

This chain uses TRBV10-3 with TRBJ2-4; no definite D call. The CDR3 runs to 15 residues. Trimming took off 4 bases at V and 1 base at J, with 11 bases between the two ends. CDR1 is ENHRY and CDR2 is SYGVKD in the germline V gene. This CDR3 is CAISGAGDAKNIQYF. CDR3 in DNA: TGTGCCATCAGTGGGGCCGGCGATGCCAAAAACATTCAGTACTTC.

The V call is TRBV5-1, the J call TRBJ1-4; 7 nucleotides match TRBD1. Germline-derived CDR1 and CDR2 are SGHRS and YFSETQ. The CDR3 has 14 amino acids. J gave up 7 bases and V 4 bases, and 7 bases lay outside the gene matches. CDR3 amino acids: CASSITQGTEKLFF. Here the CDR3 DNA reads TGCGCCAGCAGCATTACACAGGGGACTGAAAAACTGTTTTTT.

The V gene is TRBV2, the J gene TRBJ2-4, with 8 nucleotides matching TRBD1. V lost 6 bases, J lost 0 bases, and 4 bases stayed unmatched. From germline, CDR1 is SNHLY and CDR2 FYNNEI. The CDR3 has 15 amino acids. CDR3 sequence (DNA): TGTGCCAGCAGGGGACAGGTGGTAGCCAAAAACATTCAGTACTTC. This encodes CASRGQVVAKNIQYF.

The chain carries TRBV5-6 and TRBJ2-5; a possible D gene is TRBD1 (5 bases). The CDR3 sequence is 15 residues long. Trimming stripped 4 bases from V and 5 bases from J, with 18 bases between. Germline CDR1 and CDR2: SGHDT and YYEEEE. CDR3 region: CASSRNGAPFETQYF. DNA for the CDR3: TGTGCCAGCAGCCGGAATGGGGCCCCTTTTGAGACCCAGTACTTC.

The chain couples TRBV6-1 to TRBJ2-1; 8 positions match TRBD2. CDR1 and CDR2 (germline): MNHNS, SASEGT. CDR3 size: 16 residues. The V segment lost 2 bases and the J segment 0 bases; nucleotides outside the gene matches: 3. The CDR3 is CASSETRGGSYNEQFF. In DNA, the CDR3 is TGTGCCAGCAGTGAAACCCGGGGGGGCTCCTACAATGAGCAGTTCTTC.

The chain is built from TRBV7-2 and TRBJ2-7; the match to TRBD1 covers 12 bases. The CDR3 covers 16 residues. The V segment lost 0 bases and the J segment 7 bases; nucleotides outside the gene matches: 7. Germline lookup yields CDR1 SGHTA and CDR2 FQGNSA. CDR3 nucleotide sequence: TGTGCCAGCAGCTTAGCGGGGACAGGGGGCTATCGGGAGCAGTACTTC. Its translation is CASSLAGTGGYREQYF. Supplemented by reference TRBV7-2 and TRBJ2-7, the full variable domain reads GAGVSQSPSNKVTEKGKDVELRCDPISGHTALYWYRQSLGQGLEFLIYFQGNSAPDKSGLPSDRFSAERTGGSVSTLTIQRTQQEDSAVYLCASSLAGTGGYREQYFGPGTRLTVT.

In its sample, this clone was seen a few times. The chain uses TRBV6-1 and TRBJ1-2; D gene uncertain. Germline CDR1 and CDR2: MNHNS and SASEGT. The CDR3 runs 14 residues. V shed 4 bases and J shed 6 bases, with 15 bases lying between them. CDR3 loop: CASSGRGLTHGYTF. The CDR3 coding sequence is TGTGCCAGCAGTGGAAGAGGGTTAACCCATGGCTACACCTTC.

The CDR3 DNA reads TGCGCCAGCAGCACGATTGGACAGGGTTTGGACGGCTACACCTTC. Translated, it gives CASSTIGQGLDGYTF. V is TRBV5-1 and J is TRBJ1-2; 8 nucleotides align to TRBD1. The CDR3 consists of 15 residues. After removal of 4 bases from V and 8 bases from J, the junction contained 13 bases not matched to a gene. Germline-derived CDR1 and CDR2 are SGHRS and YFSETQ.

The DNA of the CDR3 is TGTGCCAGCAGCTTGGGAGCAGGTAGCAATCAGCCCCAGCATTTT. This codes for CASSLGAGSNQPQHF. The chain has TRBV5-5 and TRBJ1-5; D not certain. Trimming took 0 bases from V and 0 from J, leaving 7 bases between them. CDR1 and CDR2 (germline): SGHKS, YYEKEE (reference sequence). There are 15 residues in the CDR3.

The V call is TRBV19, the J call TRBJ2-3; D might be TRBD1 (7 bases). This CDR3 is 15 amino acids long. Germline CDR1 LNHDA, CDR2 SQIVND (reference sequence). The ends were cut back, 4 bases at V and 3 bases at J, with 14 bases in the middle. The CDR3 DNA reads TGTGCCAGTAGTACCCACAGGGGAGGAACAGATACGCAGTATTTT. Translating it yields CASSTHRGGTDTQYF.

The chain has TRBV18 and TRBJ1-6; D not certain. Germline V gene sequence: CDR1 KGHSH, CDR2 LQKENI. V dropped 2 bases and J dropped 5 bases, with 13 bases sitting between them. There are 16 residues in the CDR3. This chain's CDR3 is CASSPGTGLNNSPLHF. The CDR3 DNA is TGTGCCAGCTCACCAGGAACGGGATTAAATAATTCACCCCTCCACTTT.

The rearrangement joins TRBV6-6 to TRBJ1-1, with 8 bases identical to TRBD1. The CDR3 totals 15 residues. Trimming cost V 2 bases and J 8 bases; bases outside gene matches: 10. Germline V gene lookup returns CDR1 MNHNY and CDR2 SVGAGI (reference sequence). This CDR3 reads CASSYREVRDREAFF. The CDR3 coding sequence is TGTGCCAGCAGTTACCGGGAGGTCAGGGACAGGGAAGCTTTCTTT.

This CDR3 reads CASGSGGEGIGYNEQFF. Here the CDR3 DNA reads TGTGCTAGTGGTTCCGGGGGAGAGGGAATAGGCTACAATGAGCAGTTCTTC. This chain connects TRBV12-5 to TRBJ2-1; D might be TRBD2 (6 bases). The CDR3 extends over 17 amino acids. V gave up 4 bases and J gave up 3 bases, with 19 bases separating them. CDR1 and CDR2 (germline): LGHNT, FRNRAP.

The chain carries TRBV29-1 and TRBJ1-3; D is uncertain. The V and J ends lost 0 bases and 3 bases respectively, with 9 bases between them. Germline CDR1 reads SQVTM; CDR2 reads ANQGSEA. The CDR3 has 14 residues. The CDR3 here is CSVEDPGIGNTIYF. CDR3 coding DNA: TGCAGCGTTGAAGATCCGGGTATTGGAAACACCATATATTTT.

This chain connects TRBV6-5 to TRBJ1-1; D might be TRBD1 (6 bases). Deletions cut 8 bases from V and 3 bases from J, with 19 bases between. The CDR3 runs 15 residues. In germline, CDR1 is MNHEY, CDR2 SVGAGI. The CDR3 is CASLYHTGSDTEAFF. In DNA, the CDR3 is TGTGCCAGCCTCTACCATACAGGGAGCGACACTGAAGCTTTCTTT.

V is TRBV19 and J is TRBJ1-5; D is unclear. The V end was cut by 5 bases, the J end by 2 bases, with 13 bases between. Looked up from germline, CDR1 is LNHDA and CDR2 is SQIVND (reference sequence). The CDR3 consists of 15 residues. The CDR3 spells CASSSLGGGNQPQHF. The CDR3 coding sequence is TGTGCCAGTAGTTCCCTCGGAGGAGGCAATCAGCCCCAGCATTTT.

The rearrangement uses TRBV6-6 and TRBJ1-1, with D possibly TRBD1 on 6 matching bases. Germline V lookup: CDR1 MNHNY, CDR2 SVGAGI (reference sequence). The CDR3 runs 13 residues. V was trimmed by 6 bases and J by 5 bases, leaving 13 bases between them. This CDR3 reads CASSNTGSTEAFF. The CDR3 DNA is TGTGCCAGCAGCAACACAGGGAGTACTGAAGCTTTCTTT.

J is TRBJ1-3 and V is TRBV5-6; 9 positions agree with TRBD1. Germline lookup yields CDR1 SGHDT and CDR2 YYEEEE. The CDR3 extends over 16 amino acids. J gave up 2 bases and V 4 bases, and 7 bases lay outside the gene matches. As DNA, the CDR3 is TGTGCCAGCAGCCTCCCGGGACAGGGAACTGGAAACACCATATATTTT. Its protein product is CASSLPGQGTGNTIYF.

The chain recombines TRBV21-1 with TRBJ2-1; the table's D call TRBD1 went unverified against the DNA. TRBV21-1 is annotated as a pseudogene. The CDR3 contains 18 residues. CDR3 nucleotide sequence: TGTGCCAGCAGCAAAGATGAAAGGGGCCCAACCCGCGACAATGAGCAGTTCTTC. It yields the protein CASSKDERGPTRDNEQFF.

This clone came up a few times. CDR3 loop: CASSSNTDTQYF. CDR3 nucleotide sequence: TGTGCCAGCAGCTCCAACACAGATACGCAGTATTTT. This chain joins TRBV7-8 and TRBJ2-3; D not resolved. This CDR3 spans 12 amino acids. Germline CDR1 and CDR2: SGHVS and FQNEAQ. V was cut by 4 bases and J by 2 bases, with 4 bases left in between.

This chain connects TRBV9 to TRBJ2-1, with TRBD2 identical over 12 bases. Trimming cost V 0 bases and J 8 bases; bases outside gene matches: 3. CDR1 SGDLS and CDR2 YYNGEE come from the germline V gene. This CDR3 has 15 amino acids. The CDR3 DNA sequence: TGTGCCAGCAGCGTAGTAGCTAGCGGGAGGGATGAGCAGTTCTTC. Amino acids: CASSVVASGRDEQFF.

The V call is TRBV19, the J call TRBJ1-2; unclear D gene. Germline CDR1 LNHDA, CDR2 SQIVND (reference sequence). Trimming cost V 5 bases and J 7 bases, with 38 bases left between them. The CDR3 consists of 21 residues. This chain's CDR3 is CASSLQARWALWGIYGGGYTF. The CDR3 DNA sequence: TGTGCCAGTAGTCTCCAGGCCCGGTGGGCTCTATGGGGTATCTATGGAGGTGGCTACACCTTC. Full variable domain (remainder filled in from reference TRBV19 and TRBJ1-2): DGGITQSPKYLFRKEGQNVTLSCEQNLNHDAMYWYRQDPGQGLRLIYYSQIVNDFQKGDIAEGYSVSREKKESFPLTVTSAQKNPTAFYLCASSLQARWALWGIYGGGYTFGSGTRLTVV.

The rearrangement links TRBV6-4 to TRBJ2-3; the match to TRBD2 covers 13 bases. J was trimmed by 5 bases and V by 7 bases; bases with no gene match: 12. Germline V gene lookup returns CDR1 MRHNA and CDR2 SNTAGT. This CDR3 spans 17 amino acids. The CDR3 coding sequence is TGTGCCAGCATGGGCGGAACTAGCGGGAGGGAGATAGATACGCAGTATTTT. This encodes CASMGGTSGREIDTQYF.